This TCR beta chain was observed in a study of T cell clones after liver transplantation. Across the whole study: Third-party-reactive TCRbeta sequences from pre-transplant mixed lymphocyte reactions served as antigen-independent comparators. Subjects received no induction therapy and standard immunosuppression until randomization at 12-24 months post-transplant. Study findings and constraints: Post-transplant, graft-donor-reactive CD4 TCRbeta sequences in blood dropped significantly in most of the 8 subjects.

Turning to this clone: Its target is unknown.

CDR3 size: 15 residues. The V and J ends lost 1 base and 6 bases respectively, with 13 bases between them. The germline CDR1 and CDR2 sequences are SGHTA and FQGNSA. Libraries were prepared by immunoSEQ multiplex PCR; TCRdb keeps only in-frame clonotypes and omits some of them. The table has roughly 53,000 clones, roughly 71% seen once. Material: CD4+ T cells from blood, obtained at the 22-month timepoint. The clonotype was recovered from a human patient who received a liver transplant. Part of the T cells may come from the graft donor. The chain links TRBV7-2 to TRBJ1-5; D uncertain. The DNA of the CDR3 is TGTGCCAGCAGCTTAGGTTTAGGCTTCAGTCAGCCCCAGCATTTT. Its protein is CASSLGLGFSQPQHF.